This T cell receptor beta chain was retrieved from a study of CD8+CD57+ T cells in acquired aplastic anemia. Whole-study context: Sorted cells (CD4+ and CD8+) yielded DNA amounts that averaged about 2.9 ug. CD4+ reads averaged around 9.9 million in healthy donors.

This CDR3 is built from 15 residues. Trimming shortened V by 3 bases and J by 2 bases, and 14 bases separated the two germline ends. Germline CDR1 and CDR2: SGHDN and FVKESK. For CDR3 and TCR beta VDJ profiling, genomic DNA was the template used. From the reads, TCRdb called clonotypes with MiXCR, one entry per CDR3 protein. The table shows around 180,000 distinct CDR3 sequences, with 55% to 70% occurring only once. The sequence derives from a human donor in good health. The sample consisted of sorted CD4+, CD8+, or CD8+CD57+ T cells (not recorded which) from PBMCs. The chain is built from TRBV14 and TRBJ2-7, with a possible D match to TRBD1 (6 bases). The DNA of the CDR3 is TGTGCCAGCAGCCATCCCAAACAGGGAACCTACGAGCAGTACTTC. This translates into CASSHPKQGTYEQYF.